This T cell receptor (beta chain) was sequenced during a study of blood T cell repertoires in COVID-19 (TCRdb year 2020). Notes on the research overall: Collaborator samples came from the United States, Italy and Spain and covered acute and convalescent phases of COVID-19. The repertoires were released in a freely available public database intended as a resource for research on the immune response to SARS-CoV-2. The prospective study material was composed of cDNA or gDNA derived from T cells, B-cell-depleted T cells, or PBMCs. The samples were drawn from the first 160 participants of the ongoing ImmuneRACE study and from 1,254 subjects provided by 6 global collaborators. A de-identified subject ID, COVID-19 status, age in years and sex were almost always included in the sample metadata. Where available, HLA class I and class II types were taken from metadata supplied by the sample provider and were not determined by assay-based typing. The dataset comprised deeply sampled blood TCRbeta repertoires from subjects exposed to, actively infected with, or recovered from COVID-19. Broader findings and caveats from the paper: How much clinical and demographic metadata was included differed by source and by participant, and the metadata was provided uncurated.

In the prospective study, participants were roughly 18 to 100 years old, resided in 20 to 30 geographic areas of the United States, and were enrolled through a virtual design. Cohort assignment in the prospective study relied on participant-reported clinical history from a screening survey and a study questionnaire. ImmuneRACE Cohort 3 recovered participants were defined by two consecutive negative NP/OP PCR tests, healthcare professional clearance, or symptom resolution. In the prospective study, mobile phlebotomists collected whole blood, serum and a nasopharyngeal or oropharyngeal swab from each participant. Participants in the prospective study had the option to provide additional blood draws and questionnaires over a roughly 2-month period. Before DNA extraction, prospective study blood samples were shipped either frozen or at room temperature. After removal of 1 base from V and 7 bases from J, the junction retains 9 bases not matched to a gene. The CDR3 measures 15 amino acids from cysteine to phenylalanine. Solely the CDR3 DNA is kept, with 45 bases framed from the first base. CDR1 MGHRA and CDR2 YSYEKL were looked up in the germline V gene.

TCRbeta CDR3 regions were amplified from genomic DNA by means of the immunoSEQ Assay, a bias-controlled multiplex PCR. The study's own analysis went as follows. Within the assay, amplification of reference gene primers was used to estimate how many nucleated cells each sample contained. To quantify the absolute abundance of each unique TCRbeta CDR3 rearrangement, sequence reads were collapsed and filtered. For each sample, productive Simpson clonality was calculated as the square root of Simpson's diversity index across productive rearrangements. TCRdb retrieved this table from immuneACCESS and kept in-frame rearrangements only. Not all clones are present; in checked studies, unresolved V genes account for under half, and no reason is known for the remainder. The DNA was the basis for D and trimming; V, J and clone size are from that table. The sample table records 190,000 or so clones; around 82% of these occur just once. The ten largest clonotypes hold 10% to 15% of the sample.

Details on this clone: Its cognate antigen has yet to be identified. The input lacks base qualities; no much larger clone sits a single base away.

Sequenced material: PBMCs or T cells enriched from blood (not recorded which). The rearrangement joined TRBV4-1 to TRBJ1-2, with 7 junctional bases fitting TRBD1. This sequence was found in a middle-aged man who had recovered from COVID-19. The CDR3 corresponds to CASSQVGQVIGGYTF. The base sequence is TGCGCCAGCAGCCAAGTTGGACAGGTGATAGGTGGCTACACCTTC.